The T cell receptor beta chain under discussion was sequenced for a study of blood T cell repertoires in COVID-19. Study overall: The United States, Italy and Spain provided the acute and convalescent COVID-19 samples. T cells, B-cell-depleted T cells, or PBMCs supplied cDNA or gDNA.

Participant-given clinical history determined each cohort assignment. This clone has a handful of counts. In the study's own analysis: For nucleated cells, counts were estimated from reference gene primer amplification. Generated by immunoSEQ multiplex PCR, the TCRdb table keeps only in-frame clones and is missing some. Clone size and V and J calls were adopted from that table, with D and trimming inferred from the DNA. The sample has fewer than 200,000 clones, around four fifths seen once. V was shortened by 6 bases and J by 7 bases, with 12 bases between the two germline ends. CDR1 is LNHDA and CDR2 is SQIVND in the germline V gene (reference sequence). The CDR3 contains 12 residues.

The chain links TRBV19 to TRBJ1-2; D perhaps matches TRBD1 (6 bases). The sequence came from a woman aged 45-59 years who had recovered from COVID-19. The sequencing input was PBMCs or T cells enriched from blood (not recorded which). This CDR3 is CASSTGRPGYTF. The CDR3 coding sequence is TGTGCCAGTAGCACAGGGCGGCCTGGCTACACCTTC.